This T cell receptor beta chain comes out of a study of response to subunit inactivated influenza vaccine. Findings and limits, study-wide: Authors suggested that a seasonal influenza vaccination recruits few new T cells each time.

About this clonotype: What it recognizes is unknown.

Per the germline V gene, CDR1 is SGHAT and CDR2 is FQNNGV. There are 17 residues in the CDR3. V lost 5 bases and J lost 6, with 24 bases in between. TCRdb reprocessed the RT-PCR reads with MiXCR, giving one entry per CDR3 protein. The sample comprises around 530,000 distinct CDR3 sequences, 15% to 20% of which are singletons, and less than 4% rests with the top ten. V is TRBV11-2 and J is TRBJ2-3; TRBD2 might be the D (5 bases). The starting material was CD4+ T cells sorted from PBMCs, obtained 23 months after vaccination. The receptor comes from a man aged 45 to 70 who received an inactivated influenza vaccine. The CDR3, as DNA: TGTGCCAGCAGCCCGGGATTTTCGAGCGGAGGTTGGGATACGCAGTATTTT. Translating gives CASSPGFSSGGWDTQYF. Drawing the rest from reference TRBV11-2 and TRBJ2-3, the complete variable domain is EAGVAQSPRYKIIEKRQSVAFWCNPISGHATLYWYQQILGQGPKLLIQFQNNGVVDDSQLPKDRFSAERLKGVDSTLKIQPAKLEDSAVYLCASSPGFSSGGWDTQYFGPGTRLTVL.